This passage covers 27 T cell receptor beta chains from one sample sequenced in a study of cytomegalovirus exposure and HLA in healthy donors (dated by TCRdb to about 2017). Receptors were amplified or captured by the immunoSEQ multiplex PCR assay. For the multiplex PCR, a mixture combining 60 forward primers for TCR Vbeta segments and 13 reverse primers for TCR Jbeta segments was used. TCRdb mirrors the immuneACCESS table, restricted to in-frame sequences. Some clones are absent from its copies; in checked studies, under half trace to an unresolved V gene, and the reason for the others is unknown. This sample gives about 67,000 clones in total; about 65% of them show up just once. The ten largest make up roughly 1.9% of the sample. The sequencing sample was made of PBMCs. The receptors stem from a woman in her 30s in good health and CMV-seronegative.

The chain links TRBV6-6 to TRBJ2-2; maybe TRBD2 (5 bases). This CDR3 is 15 amino acids long. Trimming removed 7 bases at V and 1 base at J, with 13 bases between. Germline V gene data show CDR1 as MNHNY and CDR2 as SVGAGI (reference sequence). The CDR3 here is CASTIKSGNTGELFF. The CDR3 DNA is TGTGCCAGCACGATAAAGAGCGGGAACACCGGGGAGCTGTTTTTT.

V and J are TRBV5-4 and TRBJ2-1; D is unresolved. From germline, CDR1 is SGHNT and CDR2 YYREEE (reference sequence). This CDR3 comprises 15 residues. Trimming left V 0 bases short and J 5 bases short, with 12 bases between. CDR3 sequence: CASSLAFAQNNEQFF. The CDR3 DNA sequence: TGTGCCAGCAGCTTGGCTTTCGCACAAAACAATGAGCAGTTCTTC.

This clone was detected once. This chain uses TRBV30 with TRBJ1-2; possible D gene TRBD1, 5 bases. V gave up 0 bases and J gave up 7 bases, with 18 bases separating them. The CDR3 covers 15 residues. CDR1 is GTSNPN and CDR2 is SVGIG in the germline V gene (reference sequence). The DNA of the CDR3 is TGTGCCTGGAGTGTAAAGGGGACTTCCCTGGGTGGCTACACCTTC. This gives the protein CAWSVKGTSLGGYTF.

About this clone itself: An end of the junction does not agree with germline; a read error may underlie this. V and J are TRBV2 and TRBJ2-3, with a weak D call TRBD2 (6 bases). This CDR3 contains 14 residues. The germline V gene encodes CDR1 SNHLY and CDR2 FYNNEI. The CDR3 region has the DNA TGTGCCAGCACTGTGCTAGCGAAAAAAGATACGCAGTGTTTT. This translates into CASTVLAKKDTQCF. Based on the CDR3 plus reference TRBV2 and TRBJ2-3, the full variable domain is EPEVTQTPSHQVTQMGQEVILRCVPISNHLYFYWYRQILGQKVEFLVSFYNNEISEKSEIFDDQFSVERPDGSNFTLKIRSTKLEDSAMYFCASTVLAKKDTQCFGPGTRLTVL.

The chain carries TRBV2 and TRBJ1-3, with D possibly TRBD1 on 6 matching bases. CDR3 length equals 14 residues. V lost 5 bases and J lost 3, with 11 bases in between. Germline CDR1 is SNHLY and CDR2 is FYNNEI. The CDR3: CASSTQGGGNTIYF. The CDR3, as DNA: TGTGCCAGCAGTACACAGGGTGGTGGAAACACCATATATTTT.

V usage is TRBV7-6 and J usage is TRBJ1-2, with 9 positions matching TRBD1. The V segment lost 5 bases and the J segment 8 bases; nucleotides outside the gene matches: 9. The germline CDR1 and CDR2 sequences are SGHVS and FNYEAQ. The CDR3 is 14 amino acids. The CDR3 spells CASSISRTGVGYTF. The CDR3 coding sequence is TGTGCCAGCAGCATTAGCCGGACAGGGGTCGGCTACACCTTC.

As regards this clone: Relative to the germline gene, one junction end is altered; a read error may explain this. The rearrangement links TRBV7-9 to TRBJ2-5; D perhaps matches TRBD1 (5 bases). The J call may be faulty, since TRBJ2-7 better matches the DNA end. The CDR3 consists of 13 residues. The germline V gene has CDR1 SEHNR and CDR2 FQNEAQ (reference sequence). The CDR3 sequence: CSSSTDTSYEQYF. CDR3 nucleotide sequence: TGTTCCAGCAGCACGGACACCTCCTACGAGCAGTACTTC.

V usage is TRBV5-1 and J usage is TRBJ1-2; 8 bases line up with TRBD1. V trimming: 4 bases; J trimming: 4 bases; junction bases outside the gene matches: 6. The germline V gene has CDR1 SGHRS and CDR2 YFSETQ. This CDR3 comprises 14 residues. The DNA for the CDR3 is TGCGCCAGCAGCGCGGGACAGGAGACCTATGGCTACACCTTC. Its protein is CASSAGQETYGYTF.

This chain uses TRBV4-3 with TRBJ1-6, with D unresolved. The germline V gene encodes CDR1 LGHNA and CDR2 YSLEER. Trimming stripped 4 bases from V and 11 bases from J, with 21 bases between. This CDR3 region has 16 residues. This CDR3 reads CASSLRPGPYGTPLHF. For the CDR3, the DNA is TGCGCCAGCAGCCTCCGGCCAGGCCCCTATGGTACACCCCTCCACTTT.

The chain combines TRBV7-2 with TRBJ1-2, with no clear D. V gave up 1 base and J gave up 2 bases, with 5 bases separating them. CDR3 length equals 13 residues. Germline V CDR1 and CDR2: SGHTA, FQGNSA. The CDR3 nucleotides read TGTGCCAGCAGCTTAGGAGGGAACTATGGCTACACCTTC. This codes for CASSLGGNYGYTF. Variable domain in full (rest from reference TRBV7-2 and TRBJ1-2): GAGVSQSPSNKVTEKGKDVELRCDPISGHTALYWYRQSLGQGLEFLIYFQGNSAPDKSGLPSDRFSAERTGGSVSTLTIQRTQQEDSAVYLCASSLGGNYGYTFGSGTRLTVV.

The chain is built from TRBV6-1 and TRBJ2-7; 8 nucleotides align to TRBD2. This CDR3 region has 14 residues. Germline V gene data show CDR1 as MNHNS and CDR2 as SASEGT. V lost 6 bases and J lost 2; bases outside the gene matches: 6. CDR3 in amino acids: CASRPGLGTYEQYF. CDR3 DNA sequence: TGTGCCAGCAGACCGGGACTAGGGACCTACGAGCAGTACTTC.

The chain joins TRBV19 to TRBJ2-2; the match to TRBD2 covers 10 bases. V shed 3 bases, J shed 1 base, and the junction held 14 bases outside the gene matches. The CDR3 totals 20 residues. CDR1 LNHDA and CDR2 SQIVND come from the germline V gene (reference sequence). The CDR3 nucleotides are TGTGCCAGTAGTATGGCGCTAGCGGGGGCCAACCGCTTGAACACCGGGGAGCTGTTTTTT. Encoded protein: CASSMALAGANRLNTGELFF.

This clone has just a few counts. The chain couples TRBV5-1 to TRBJ1-2; D is unclear. Trimming pared 2 bases from V and 4 bases from J, leaving 9 bases between. The CDR3 consists of 13 residues. Germline V CDR1 and CDR2: SGHRS, YFSETQ. The CDR3 here is CASSFGEGYGYTF. The CDR3 DNA follows: TGCGCCAGCAGCTTCGGGGAGGGCTATGGCTACACCTTC.

The CDR3 bases are TGTGCCAGCAGCCTCGACAGGGCAGACAATGAGCAGTTCTTC. Translated, it gives CASSLDRADNEQFF. V is TRBV27 and J is TRBJ2-1; 7 positions agree with TRBD1. Trimming cost V 6 bases and J 5 bases; bases outside gene matches: 7. This CDR3 contains 14 residues. Germline lookup yields CDR1 MNHEY and CDR2 SMNVEV (reference sequence).

This chain connects TRBV28 to TRBJ1-1; no clear D gene. This CDR3 is built from 15 residues. Trimming cost V 3 bases and J 1 base, with 12 bases left between them. CDR1 MDHEN and CDR2 SYDVKM come from the germline V gene. The CDR3 DNA is TGTGCCAGCAGTTTGTTTGGGCTTGCGAACACTGAAGCTTTCTTT. Its translation is CASSLFGLANTEAFF.

DNA for the CDR3: TGTGCCAGCAGCCAAGTTGGGCGGGGGGGCACAGATACGCAGTATTTT. Translated: CASSQVGRGGTDTQYF. This chain joins TRBV4-2 and TRBJ2-3; TRBD2 matches at 8 bases. This CDR3 comprises 16 residues. Losses at the gene ends were 1 base for V and 1 base for J; bases not matched to a gene: 4. Germline V lookup: CDR1 LGHNA, CDR2 YNFKEQ.

This clone has only a few counts. This rearrangement joins TRBV4-1 to TRBJ2-7, with D unresolved. Between the trimmed V and J ends, which lost 1 base and 2 bases, there was a span of 9 bases. This CDR3 has 14 residues. Germline V gene sequence: CDR1 MGHRA, CDR2 YSYEKL. The CDR3 DNA reads as TGCGCCAGCAGCCAAGCTACGGTTCCCTACGAGCAGTACTTC. Amino acid sequence: CASSQATVPYEQYF.

The V and J genes are TRBV11-1 and TRBJ1-1; 8 nucleotides agree with TRBD1. Trimming cost V 4 bases and J 11 bases; bases outside gene matches: 9. The CDR3 consists of 13 residues. Germline V gene sequence: CDR1 SGHAT, CDR2 FQDESV (reference sequence). CDR3 residues: CASSWGQDPFAFF. The DNA for the CDR3 is TGTGCCAGCAGCTGGGGACAGGACCCCTTTGCTTTCTTT.

This chain connects TRBV19 to TRBJ1-1; D gene unclear. V was cut by 5 bases and J by 1 base, with 14 bases left in between. This CDR3 contains 15 residues. The germline V gene has CDR1 LNHDA and CDR2 SQIVND (reference sequence). The CDR3 spells CASSARRGGNTEAFF. For the CDR3, the DNA is TGTGCCAGTAGTGCCCGCCGGGGTGGGAACACTGAAGCTTTCTTT.

This clone was seen a few times. The chain uses TRBV9 and TRBJ2-3; D perhaps matches TRBD1 (5 bases). Between the trimmed V and J ends, which lost 0 bases and 1 base, there was a span of 9 bases. The V gene's germline CDR1 is SGDLS and CDR2 YYNGEE. CDR3 size: 15 residues. The CDR3 DNA sequence: TGTGCCAGCAGCGTAGAAGGGGCGCGCACAGATACGCAGTATTTT. Translated: CASSVEGARTDTQYF.

This chain uses TRBV7-3 with TRBJ1-1; D gene ambiguous. CDR3 length: 13 amino acids. Germline V lookup: CDR1 SGHTA, CDR2 FQGTGA. Deletions cut 6 bases from V and 1 base from J, with 9 bases between. This CDR3 is CASRRTSNTEAFF. In nucleotides, the CDR3 is TGTGCCAGCAGAAGGACTTCGAACACTGAAGCTTTCTTT.

This chain uses TRBV19 with TRBJ1-6, with 9 bases fitting TRBD1. The CDR3 spans 14 residues. CDR1 LNHDA and CDR2 SQIVND come from the germline V gene (reference sequence). V was clipped by 10 bases and J by 9 bases; unmatched bases: 10. The CDR3, as DNA: TGTGCCACCACTACAGGGGGCATCGGTTCACCCCTCCACTTT. This sequence encodes CATTTGGIGSPLHF.

The chain couples TRBV5-1 to TRBJ1-2; weak D call: TRBD1 (5 bases). The CDR3 has 14 amino acids. The germline V gene encodes CDR1 SGHRS and CDR2 YFSETQ. The V and J ends lost 5 bases and 6 bases respectively, with 17 bases between them. Here the CDR3 DNA reads TGCGCCAGCAGGTCCCAAGGAGGGGCAGATGGCTACACCTTC. This encodes CASRSQGGADGYTF.

J is TRBJ2-1 and V is TRBV20-1; D may be TRBD2 (5 bases). Germline assignment: CDR1 DFQATT and CDR2 SNEGSKA (reference sequence). V was trimmed by 5 bases and J by 9 bases, leaving 11 bases between them. The CDR3 is made up of 11 amino acids. CDR3 amino acids: CSADQAGEQFF. The CDR3 coding sequence is TGCAGTGCTGATCAGGCGGGTGAGCAGTTCTTC.

The chain links TRBV30 to TRBJ2-5; TRBD2 agrees at 14 bases. The V segment lost 2 bases and the J segment 4 bases; nucleotides outside the gene matches: 12. The CDR3 loop spans 18 amino acids. In germline, CDR1 is GTSNPN, CDR2 SVGIG (reference sequence). CDR3: CAWSPHRLAGGISETQYF. CDR3 DNA sequence: TGTGCCTGGAGTCCCCACCGACTAGCGGGGGGGATCTCAGAGACCCAGTACTTC.

This chain links TRBV9 with TRBJ1-1, with 7 nucleotides matching TRBD1. The germline V gene encodes CDR1 SGDLS and CDR2 YYNGEE. The J segment lost 0 bases and the V segment lost 4 bases, leaving 9 bases of the junction unmatched. The CDR3 length is 16 residues. This chain's CDR3 is CASSPRGDSLNTEAFF. In nucleotides, the CDR3 is TGTGCCAGCAGCCCCCGAGGGGACAGCTTGAACACTGAAGCTTTCTTT.

This clone was seen a handful of times. The gene calls are TRBV29-1 and TRBJ1-1, with TRBD1 matching over 7 bases. The trim removed 7 bases at V and 1 base at J, leaving 6 bases unmatched. Germline V gene lookup returns CDR1 SQVTM and CDR2 ANQGSEA. CDR3 size: 13 residues. The DNA for the CDR3 is TGCAGCGCCGGGAGGGACAGGAACACTGAAGCTTTCTTT. This encodes CSAGRDRNTEAFF.